The present entry profiles one T cell receptor (beta chain) with its context. Time point of the sample: pre-treatment sample, taken before nivolumab and TIL therapy. Adults with stage 4 NSCLC were enrolled in a phase I trial. This specimen belongs to a study of TIL therapy for anti-PD-1-resistant metastatic lung cancer. Study information: Median tumor PD-L1 proportion score was roughly 5.5%. Tumors carried a median 1.5 non-synonymous mutations per megabase.

This CDR3 has 15 residues. CDR1 and CDR2 from the germline V gene are LNHDA and SQIVND (reference sequence). V was trimmed by 7 bases and J by 3 bases, leaving 18 bases between them. The immunoSEQ assay was v3. The data were produced by immunoSEQ multiplex PCR, yet TCRdb's version contains in-frame clones alone and is incomplete. Seen here are about 60,000 clones, 80% to 90% observed once, and the top ten hold roughly 2.6%. The TCR originated in a person between 25 and 80 years old with non-small cell lung cancer. The genes are TRBV19 and TRBJ1-2; tentative D call: TRBD1 (5 bases). Here the sequenced sample was blood, taken at baseline. The CDR3 DNA is TGTGCCAGTAAGGACCCGGCAGGGCAACACTATGGCTACACCTTC. It translates to CASKDPAGQHYGYTF. Full variable domain (rest looked up from reference TRBV19 and TRBJ1-2): DGGITQSPKYLFRKEGQNVTLSCEQNLNHDAMYWYRQDPGQGLRLIYYSQIVNDFQKGDIAEGYSVSREKKESFPLTVTSAQKNPTAFYLCASKDPAGQHYGYTFGSGTRLTVV.